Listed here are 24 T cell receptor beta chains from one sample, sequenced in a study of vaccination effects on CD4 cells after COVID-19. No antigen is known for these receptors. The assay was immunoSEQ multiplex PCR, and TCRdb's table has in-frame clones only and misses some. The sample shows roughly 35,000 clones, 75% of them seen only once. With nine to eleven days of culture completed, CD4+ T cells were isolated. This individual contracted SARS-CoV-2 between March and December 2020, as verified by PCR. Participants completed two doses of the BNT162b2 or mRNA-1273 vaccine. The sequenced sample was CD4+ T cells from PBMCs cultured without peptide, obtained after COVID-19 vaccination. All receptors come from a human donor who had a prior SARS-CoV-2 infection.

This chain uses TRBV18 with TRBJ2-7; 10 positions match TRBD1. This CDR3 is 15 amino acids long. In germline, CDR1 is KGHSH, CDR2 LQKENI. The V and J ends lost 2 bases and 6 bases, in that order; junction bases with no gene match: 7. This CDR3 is CASSPGDRGHGEQYF. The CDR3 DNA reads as TGTGCCAGCTCACCAGGAGACAGGGGGCACGGCGAGCAGTACTTC.

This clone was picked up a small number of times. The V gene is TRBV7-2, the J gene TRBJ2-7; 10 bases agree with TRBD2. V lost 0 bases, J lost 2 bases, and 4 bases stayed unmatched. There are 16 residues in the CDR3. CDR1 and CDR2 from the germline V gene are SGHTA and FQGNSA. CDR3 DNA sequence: TGTGCCAGCAGCTTAGCTAGCGGGGGGACTACCTACGAGCAGTACTTC. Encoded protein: CASSLASGGTTYEQYF.

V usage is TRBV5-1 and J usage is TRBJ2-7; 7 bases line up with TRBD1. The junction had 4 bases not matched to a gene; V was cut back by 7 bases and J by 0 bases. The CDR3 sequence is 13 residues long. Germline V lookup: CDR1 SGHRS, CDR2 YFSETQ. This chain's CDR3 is CASSDRASYEQYF. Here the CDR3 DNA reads TGCGCCAGCTCCGACAGGGCCTCCTACGAGCAGTACTTC.

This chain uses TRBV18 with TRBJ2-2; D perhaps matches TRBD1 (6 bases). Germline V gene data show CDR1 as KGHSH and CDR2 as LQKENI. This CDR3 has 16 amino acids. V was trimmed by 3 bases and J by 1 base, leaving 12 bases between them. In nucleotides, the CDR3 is TGTGCCAGCTCACCCCCTGACAGGCTGAACACCGGGGAGCTGTTTTTT. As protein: CASSPPDRLNTGELFF.

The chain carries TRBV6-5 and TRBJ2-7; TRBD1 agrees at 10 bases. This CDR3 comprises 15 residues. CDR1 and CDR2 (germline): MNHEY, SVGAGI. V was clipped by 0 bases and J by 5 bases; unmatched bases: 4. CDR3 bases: TGTGCCAGCAGTTACTCCGGGACAGGGGTGGACGAGCAGTACTTC. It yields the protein CASSYSGTGVDEQYF.

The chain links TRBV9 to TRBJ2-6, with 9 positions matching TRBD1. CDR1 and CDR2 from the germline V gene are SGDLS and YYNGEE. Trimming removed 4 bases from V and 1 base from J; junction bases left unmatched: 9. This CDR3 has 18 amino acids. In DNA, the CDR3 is TGTGCCAGCAGCTTCCGGGGACAGGGCGCTTCTGGGGCCAACGTCCTGACTTTC. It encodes CASSFRGQGASGANVLTF.

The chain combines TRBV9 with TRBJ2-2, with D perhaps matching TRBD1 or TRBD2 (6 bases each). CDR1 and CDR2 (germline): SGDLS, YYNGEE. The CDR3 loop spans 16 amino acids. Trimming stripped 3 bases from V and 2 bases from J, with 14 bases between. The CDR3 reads CASSGGKGGNTGELFF. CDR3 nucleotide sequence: TGTGCCAGCAGCGGGGGCAAGGGGGGTAACACCGGGGAGCTGTTTTTT. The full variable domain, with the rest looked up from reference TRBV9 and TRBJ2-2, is DSGVTQTPKHLITATGQRVTLRCSPRSGDLSVYWYQQSLDQGLQFLIQYYNGEERAKGNILERFSAQQFPDLHSELNLSSLELGDSALYFCASSGGKGGNTGELFFGEGSRLTVL.

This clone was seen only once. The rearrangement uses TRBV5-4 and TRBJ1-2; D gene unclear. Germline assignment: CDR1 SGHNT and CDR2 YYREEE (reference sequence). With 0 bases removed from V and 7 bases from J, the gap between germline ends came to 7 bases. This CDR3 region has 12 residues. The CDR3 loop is CASSLEGFGYTF. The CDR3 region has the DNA TGTGCCAGCAGCTTGGAAGGGTTTGGCTACACCTTC.

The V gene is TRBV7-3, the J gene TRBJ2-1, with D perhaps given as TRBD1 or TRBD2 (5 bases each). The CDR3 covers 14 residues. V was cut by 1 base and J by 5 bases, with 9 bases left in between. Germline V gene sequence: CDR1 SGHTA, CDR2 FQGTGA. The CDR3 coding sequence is TGTGCCAGCAGCTTAAGGGACGGGGACAATGAGCAGTTCTTC. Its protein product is CASSLRDGDNEQFF. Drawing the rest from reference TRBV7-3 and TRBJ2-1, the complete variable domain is GAGVSQTPSNKVTEKGKYVELRCDPISGHTALYWYRQSLGQGPEFLIYFQGTGAADDSGLPNDRFFAVRPEGSVSTLKIQRTERGDSAVYLCASSLRDGDNEQFFGPGTRLTVL.

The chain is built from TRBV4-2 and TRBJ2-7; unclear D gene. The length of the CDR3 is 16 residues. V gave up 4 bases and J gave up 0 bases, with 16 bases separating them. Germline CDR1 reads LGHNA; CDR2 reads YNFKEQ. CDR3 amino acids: CASSPRYKGSSYEQYF. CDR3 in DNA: TGTGCCAGCAGCCCCCGGTACAAGGGTAGCTCCTACGAGCAGTACTTC.

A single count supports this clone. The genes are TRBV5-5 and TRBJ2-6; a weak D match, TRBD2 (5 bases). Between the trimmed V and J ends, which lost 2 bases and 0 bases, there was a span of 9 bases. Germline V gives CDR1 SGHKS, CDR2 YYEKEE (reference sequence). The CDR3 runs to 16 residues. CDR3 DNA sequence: TGTGCCAGCAGCTTACGAGGGTACTCTGGGGCCAACGTCCTGACTTTC. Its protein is CASSLRGYSGANVLTF.

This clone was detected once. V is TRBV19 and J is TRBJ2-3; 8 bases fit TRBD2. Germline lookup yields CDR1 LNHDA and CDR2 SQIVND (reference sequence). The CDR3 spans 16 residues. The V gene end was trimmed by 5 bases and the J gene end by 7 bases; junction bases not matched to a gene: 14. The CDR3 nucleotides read TGTGCCAGTAGTTCCCCGGGGGGGGAGGACCCTAATACGCAGTATTTT. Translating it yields CASSSPGGEDPNTQYF.

The CDR3 coding sequence is TGTGCCATCAAGGGACAATCTGGGGCCAACGTCCTGACTTTC. This encodes CAIKGQSGANVLTF. The chain links TRBV10-3 to TRBJ2-6; perhaps TRBD1 as D (6 bases). The CDR3 has 14 residues. The V end was cut by 7 bases, the J end by 1 base, with 8 bases between. CDR1 and CDR2 (germline): ENHRY, SYGVKD.

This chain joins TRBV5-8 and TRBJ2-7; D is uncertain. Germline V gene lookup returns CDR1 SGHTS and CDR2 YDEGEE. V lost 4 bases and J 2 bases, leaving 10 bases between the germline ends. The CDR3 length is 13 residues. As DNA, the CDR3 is TGTGCCAGCAGCCACGGACGGACCTACGAGCAGTACTTC. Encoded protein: CASSHGRTYEQYF. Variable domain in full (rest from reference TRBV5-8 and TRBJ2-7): EAGVTQSPTHLIKTRGQQATLRCSPISGHTSVYWYQQALGLGLQFLLWYDEGEERNRGNFPPRFSGRQFPNYSSELNVNALELEDSALYLCASSHGRTYEQYFGPGTRLTVT.

The CDR3 protein is CASKRTGLANYGYTF. The CDR3, as DNA: TGTGCCAGCAAGAGGACAGGTCTCGCTAACTATGGCTACACCTTC. The V call is TRBV6-5, the J call TRBJ1-2; 7 bases are shared with TRBD1. The CDR3 is made up of 15 amino acids. Germline CDR1 is MNHEY and CDR2 is SVGAGI. After removal of 7 bases from V and 0 bases from J, the junction contained 8 bases not matched to a gene.

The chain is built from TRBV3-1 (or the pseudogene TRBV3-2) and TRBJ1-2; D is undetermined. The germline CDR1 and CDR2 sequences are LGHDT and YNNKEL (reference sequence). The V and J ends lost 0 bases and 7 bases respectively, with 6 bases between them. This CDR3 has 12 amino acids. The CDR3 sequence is CASSQERVGYTF. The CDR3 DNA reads TGTGCCAGCAGCCAAGAACGGGTTGGCTACACCTTC.

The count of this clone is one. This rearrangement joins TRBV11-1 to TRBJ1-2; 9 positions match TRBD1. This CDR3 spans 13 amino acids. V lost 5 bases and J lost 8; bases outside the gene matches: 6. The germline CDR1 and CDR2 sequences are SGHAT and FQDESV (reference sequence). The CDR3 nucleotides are TGTGCCAGCAGCGAGACAGGGGGTAGAGGCTACACCTTC. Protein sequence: CASSETGGRGYTF.

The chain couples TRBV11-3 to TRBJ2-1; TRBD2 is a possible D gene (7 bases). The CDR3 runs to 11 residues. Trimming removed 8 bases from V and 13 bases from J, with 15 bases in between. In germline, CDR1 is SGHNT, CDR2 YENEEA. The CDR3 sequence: CASSRGGQQFF. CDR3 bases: TGTGCCAGCTCGAGGGGGGGGCAACAGTTCTTC.

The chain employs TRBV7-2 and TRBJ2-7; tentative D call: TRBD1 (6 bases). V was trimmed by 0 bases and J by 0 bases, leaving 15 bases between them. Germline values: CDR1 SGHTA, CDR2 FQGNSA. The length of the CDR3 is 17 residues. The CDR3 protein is CASSLAAQGSLSYEQYF. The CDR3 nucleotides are TGTGCCAGCAGCTTAGCCGCACAGGGAAGCCTCTCCTACGAGCAGTACTTC.

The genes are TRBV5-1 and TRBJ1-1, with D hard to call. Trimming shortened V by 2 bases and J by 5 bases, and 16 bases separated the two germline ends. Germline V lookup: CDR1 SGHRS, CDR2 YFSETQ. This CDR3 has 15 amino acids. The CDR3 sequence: CASSLVAGVETEAFF. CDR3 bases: TGCGCCAGCAGCTTAGTGGCCGGGGTAGAAACTGAAGCTTTCTTT.

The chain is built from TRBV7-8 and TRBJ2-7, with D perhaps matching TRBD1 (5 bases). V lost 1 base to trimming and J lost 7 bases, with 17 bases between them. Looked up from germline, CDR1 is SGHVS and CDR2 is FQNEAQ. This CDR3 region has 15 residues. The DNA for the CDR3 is TGTGCCAGCAGCTTAGGCCCTAGTGGGGCTGGTGAGCAGTACTTC. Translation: CASSLGPSGAGEQYF.

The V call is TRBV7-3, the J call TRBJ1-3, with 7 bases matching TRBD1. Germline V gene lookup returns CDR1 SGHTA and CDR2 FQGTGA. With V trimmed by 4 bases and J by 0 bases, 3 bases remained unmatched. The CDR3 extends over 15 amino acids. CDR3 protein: CASSSGTDSGNTIYF. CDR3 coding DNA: TGTGCCAGCAGCTCCGGGACAGACTCTGGAAACACCATATATTTT.

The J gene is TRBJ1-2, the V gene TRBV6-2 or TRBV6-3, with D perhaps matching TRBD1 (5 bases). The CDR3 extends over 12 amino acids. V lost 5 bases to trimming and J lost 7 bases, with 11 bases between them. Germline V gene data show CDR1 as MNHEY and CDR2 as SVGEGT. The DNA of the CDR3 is TGTGCCAGCAGTGCCGTTGGGGCTGGCTACACCTTC. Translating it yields CASSAVGAGYTF.

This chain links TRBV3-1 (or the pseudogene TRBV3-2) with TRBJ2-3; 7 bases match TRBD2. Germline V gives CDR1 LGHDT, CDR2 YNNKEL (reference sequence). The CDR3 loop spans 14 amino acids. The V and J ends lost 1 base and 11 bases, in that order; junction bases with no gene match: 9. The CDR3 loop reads CASSQGGAGLKQYF. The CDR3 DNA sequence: TGTGCCAGCAGCCAAGGGGGAGCGGGGCTAAAGCAGTATTTT.